Given below is one TCR beta chain in context. This record belongs to a study of blood T cell repertoires in COVID-19. Clones were read by immunoSEQ multiplex PCR, and TCRdb kept only the in-frame ones, dropping some. The sample includes about 99,000 clones, around 84% of them seen just once. V lost 2 bases to trimming and J lost 0 bases, with 8 bases between them. The CDR3 is 15 residues long. The germline V gene has CDR1 LNHDA and CDR2 SQIVND (reference sequence). The specimen was peripheral blood. The rearrangement joins TRBV19 to TRBJ1-3, with D possibly matching TRBD1 (5 bases). The sequence was collected from a woman aged 55-70 years in a cohort sampled during active or convalescent COVID-19. The CDR3 is CASSISDSSGNTIYF. For the CDR3, the DNA is TGTGCCAGTAGTATAAGCGACAGCTCTGGAAACACCATATATTTT.